Sequencing of this T cell receptor (beta chain) was carried out in a study of cytomegalovirus exposure and HLA in healthy donors. Study-level points and caveats: Overall, around 160 TCR beta chains were annotated as cytomegalovirus-associated. The authors confirmed in vitro that a few CMV-associated chains were specific for CMV antigens. It was in a later analysis that TCR association rates were seen to vary by HLA locus, highest for DRB1 and lowest for HLA-C.

As regards this clone: The antigen remains undetermined.

V was pared by 3 bases and J by 5 bases, with 5 bases between. This CDR3 comprises 11 residues. Germline CDR1 is DFQATT and CDR2 is SNEGSKA (reference sequence). PCR involved 60 Vbeta and 13 Jbeta primers. Per the original methods: Approximately 11 million of tens of millions of unique TCR beta chains were shared, per a later count. Assay: immunoSEQ multiplex PCR; the TCRdb copy retains only in-frame clones and omits some. V and J calls and clone size are those listed in that table; D and trimming were worked out from the DNA. The sample shows 90,000 to 100,000 clones, around 73% of them seen only once.

The rearrangement joins TRBV20-1 to TRBJ2-1; D gene ambiguous. This sequence was found in a woman aged 55-75 years in good health and CMV-seronegative. Source material: PBMCs. Written as DNA, the CDR3 is TGCAGTGCTAGGACTCACAATGAGCAGTTCTTC. As protein: CSARTHNEQFF.